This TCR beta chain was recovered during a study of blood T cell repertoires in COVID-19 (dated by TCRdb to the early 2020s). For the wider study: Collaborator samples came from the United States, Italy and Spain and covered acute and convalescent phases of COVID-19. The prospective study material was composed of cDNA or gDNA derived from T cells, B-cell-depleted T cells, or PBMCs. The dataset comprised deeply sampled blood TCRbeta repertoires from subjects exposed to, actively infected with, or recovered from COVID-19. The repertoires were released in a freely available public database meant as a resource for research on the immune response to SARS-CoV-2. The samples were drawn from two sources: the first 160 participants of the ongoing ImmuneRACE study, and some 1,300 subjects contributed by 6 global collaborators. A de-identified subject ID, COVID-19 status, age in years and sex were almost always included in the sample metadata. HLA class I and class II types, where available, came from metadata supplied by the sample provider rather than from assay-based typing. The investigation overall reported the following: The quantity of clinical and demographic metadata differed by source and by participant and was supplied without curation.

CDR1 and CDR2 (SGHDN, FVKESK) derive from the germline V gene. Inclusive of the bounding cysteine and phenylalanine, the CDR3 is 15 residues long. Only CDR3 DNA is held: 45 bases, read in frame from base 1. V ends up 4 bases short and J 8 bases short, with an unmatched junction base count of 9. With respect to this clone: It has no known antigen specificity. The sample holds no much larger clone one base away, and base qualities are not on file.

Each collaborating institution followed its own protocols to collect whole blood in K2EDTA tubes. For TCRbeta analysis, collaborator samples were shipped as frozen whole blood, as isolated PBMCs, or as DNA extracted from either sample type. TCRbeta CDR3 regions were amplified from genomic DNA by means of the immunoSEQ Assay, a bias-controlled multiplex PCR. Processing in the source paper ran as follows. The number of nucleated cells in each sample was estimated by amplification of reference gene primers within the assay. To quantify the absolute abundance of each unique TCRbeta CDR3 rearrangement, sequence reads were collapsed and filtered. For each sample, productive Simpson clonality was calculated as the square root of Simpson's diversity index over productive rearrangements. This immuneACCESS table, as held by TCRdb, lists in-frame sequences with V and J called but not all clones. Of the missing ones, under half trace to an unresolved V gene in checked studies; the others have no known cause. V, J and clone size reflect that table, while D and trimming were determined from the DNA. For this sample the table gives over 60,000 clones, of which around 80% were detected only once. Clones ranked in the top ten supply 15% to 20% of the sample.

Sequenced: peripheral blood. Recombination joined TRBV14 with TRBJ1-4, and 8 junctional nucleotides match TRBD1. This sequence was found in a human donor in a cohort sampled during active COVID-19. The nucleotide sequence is TGTGCCAGCAGCCTGAGCAGGGGGCCAAGAGAAAAACTGTTTTTT. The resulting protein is CASSLSRGPREKLFF.